This T cell receptor beta chain was sequenced for a study of shared clonotypes between healthy human individuals (TCRdb year 2020). At the level of the whole study: A few men and two women, aged 18 to 49 years, made up the cohort. Blood TCR repertoires of roughly five healthy adults were deeply sequenced to estimate repertoire size and the extent of clonotype sharing between individuals. Different laboratories and diverse techniques were used to prepare libraries and sequence TCR repertoires, to increase sequencing depth and limit assay-specific biases. For each donor, three plates each were used for CD4 naive and CD4 memory, two plates were used for CD8 naive, and one plate was used for CD8 memory. Each donor's leukapheresis produced roughly between about 0.9 and 9.5 billion PBMCs. Broad study findings and their caveats: Across four donors, around 5% of naive CD4, around 3.3% of naive CD8, 2.3% of memory CD4, and 0.4% of memory CD8 clonotypes were shared. Clonotypes shared by all four sorted-subset donors showed higher generation probabilities than non-shared clonotypes. The small number of donors limited the genetic and exposure-history diversity represented. Only blood was sampled, and tissue TCR repertoires likely differ from those in blood. Pairwise subsampling indicated that sequencing depth was expected to affect the degree of clonotype sharing among donors. Rarefaction of sorted-subset datasets indicated incomplete sequencing despite the large sequencing depth. Naive subsets generally had larger estimated clonotype richness than memory subsets did.

Reading the germline V gene gives CDR1 LGHNA and CDR2 YNFKEQ. The CDR3 goes from the cysteine to the phenylalanine over 15 residues. Kept here is only the CDR3 DNA, which spans 45 bases and is read in frame from base 1. Clipping removes 2 bases from V and 2 bases from J, with 5 as the unmatched junction base count. Worth noting for this clone: This clone's antigen is unknown. No clone much larger than this one lies a single base away; base qualities are absent.

Using the deep immunoSEQ assay, TCR CDR3 regions were amplified from genomic DNA by multiplex PCR. Extracted genomic DNA from each cell subset was spread evenly across all wells of several immunoSEQ 96-well plates, with each plate serving as a replicate. For sorted subsets, approximately 190 ng of genomic DNA, equivalent to around 31,000 T cell genomes, went into each replicate PCR. Purified libraries were measured with a Qubit 3.0 fluorometer, size-checked on a Bioanalyzer 2100, and measured again with the KAPA Library Quantification kit. Every immunoSEQ 96-well plate was sequenced on a dedicated single-read 150-cycle Illumina NextSeq 550 flow cell. As for the authors' bioinformatics: Because only junctional sequences without quality scores were contained in the immunoSEQ output, filtering matching that applied to full-length reads could not be performed. To assign V/J genes and CDR3, sequences were annotated against IMGT germline references using PyIR, a Python wrapper for IgBLAST v1.9. Reads were filtered out if the reads had weak V/J assignments (E-value above 1e-6), no CDR3, stop codons, out-of-frame junctions, or ambiguous translated residues. A V3J clonotype was defined by an identical inferred V gene, J gene, and CDR3 amino acid sequence. Percentage overlap between repertoires was calculated by dividing the number of shared unique clonotypes by the size of the smaller repertoire. RTK rarefaction, the Chao1 estimator, and Recon v2.1 estimates of unobserved clonotypes were used to assess repertoire richness. Generation probabilities were computed with OLGA for all TCRbeta clonotypes obtained by the gDNA method from several donors. TCRdb provides this immuneACCESS table in a form limited to in-frame rearrangements. Some clones are lacking; in checked studies, under half of them reflect an unresolved V gene, and why the rest are absent is not known. V and J calls and clone size follow that table, whereas D and trimming were derived from the DNA. In this sample the table shows approximately 840,000 clones, around 96% of which occur a single time. The ten biggest clones cover approximately 0.2% of the sample.

CD8 naive samples were obtained by positive selection for CCR7 among CD45RO-negative cells, yielding a CD45RA+CCR7+ population from which TemRA cells were excluded. The donors were healthy, HIV-negative adults with no recently reported acute infections or vaccinations. Every donor was a Caucasian adult residing in Nashville, Tennessee, USA. Blood was obtained by leukapheresis, after which PBMCs were separated by Ficoll-Histopaque density gradient centrifugation and cryopreserved in liquid nitrogen vapor phase. Purity and quantity of every magnetically sorted T cell population were checked by analytical flow cytometry. From each sorted fraction, genomic DNA was isolated and quantified by UV absorbance on a Nanodrop 2000c.

The chain links TRBV4-2 with TRBJ1-2, with TRBD1 matching 7 junction bases. The sample taken for sequencing was naive CD8+ T cells sorted from blood. Read against the paper, the sample's cell subset or site label means: CD45RA+CCR7+. The TCR sequence derives from a man aged 25 to 40 in good health. CDR3 loop: CASSQPTTGNYGYTF. The DNA reads as follows: TGTGCCAGCAGCCAACCAACGACAGGGAACTATGGCTACACCTTC.